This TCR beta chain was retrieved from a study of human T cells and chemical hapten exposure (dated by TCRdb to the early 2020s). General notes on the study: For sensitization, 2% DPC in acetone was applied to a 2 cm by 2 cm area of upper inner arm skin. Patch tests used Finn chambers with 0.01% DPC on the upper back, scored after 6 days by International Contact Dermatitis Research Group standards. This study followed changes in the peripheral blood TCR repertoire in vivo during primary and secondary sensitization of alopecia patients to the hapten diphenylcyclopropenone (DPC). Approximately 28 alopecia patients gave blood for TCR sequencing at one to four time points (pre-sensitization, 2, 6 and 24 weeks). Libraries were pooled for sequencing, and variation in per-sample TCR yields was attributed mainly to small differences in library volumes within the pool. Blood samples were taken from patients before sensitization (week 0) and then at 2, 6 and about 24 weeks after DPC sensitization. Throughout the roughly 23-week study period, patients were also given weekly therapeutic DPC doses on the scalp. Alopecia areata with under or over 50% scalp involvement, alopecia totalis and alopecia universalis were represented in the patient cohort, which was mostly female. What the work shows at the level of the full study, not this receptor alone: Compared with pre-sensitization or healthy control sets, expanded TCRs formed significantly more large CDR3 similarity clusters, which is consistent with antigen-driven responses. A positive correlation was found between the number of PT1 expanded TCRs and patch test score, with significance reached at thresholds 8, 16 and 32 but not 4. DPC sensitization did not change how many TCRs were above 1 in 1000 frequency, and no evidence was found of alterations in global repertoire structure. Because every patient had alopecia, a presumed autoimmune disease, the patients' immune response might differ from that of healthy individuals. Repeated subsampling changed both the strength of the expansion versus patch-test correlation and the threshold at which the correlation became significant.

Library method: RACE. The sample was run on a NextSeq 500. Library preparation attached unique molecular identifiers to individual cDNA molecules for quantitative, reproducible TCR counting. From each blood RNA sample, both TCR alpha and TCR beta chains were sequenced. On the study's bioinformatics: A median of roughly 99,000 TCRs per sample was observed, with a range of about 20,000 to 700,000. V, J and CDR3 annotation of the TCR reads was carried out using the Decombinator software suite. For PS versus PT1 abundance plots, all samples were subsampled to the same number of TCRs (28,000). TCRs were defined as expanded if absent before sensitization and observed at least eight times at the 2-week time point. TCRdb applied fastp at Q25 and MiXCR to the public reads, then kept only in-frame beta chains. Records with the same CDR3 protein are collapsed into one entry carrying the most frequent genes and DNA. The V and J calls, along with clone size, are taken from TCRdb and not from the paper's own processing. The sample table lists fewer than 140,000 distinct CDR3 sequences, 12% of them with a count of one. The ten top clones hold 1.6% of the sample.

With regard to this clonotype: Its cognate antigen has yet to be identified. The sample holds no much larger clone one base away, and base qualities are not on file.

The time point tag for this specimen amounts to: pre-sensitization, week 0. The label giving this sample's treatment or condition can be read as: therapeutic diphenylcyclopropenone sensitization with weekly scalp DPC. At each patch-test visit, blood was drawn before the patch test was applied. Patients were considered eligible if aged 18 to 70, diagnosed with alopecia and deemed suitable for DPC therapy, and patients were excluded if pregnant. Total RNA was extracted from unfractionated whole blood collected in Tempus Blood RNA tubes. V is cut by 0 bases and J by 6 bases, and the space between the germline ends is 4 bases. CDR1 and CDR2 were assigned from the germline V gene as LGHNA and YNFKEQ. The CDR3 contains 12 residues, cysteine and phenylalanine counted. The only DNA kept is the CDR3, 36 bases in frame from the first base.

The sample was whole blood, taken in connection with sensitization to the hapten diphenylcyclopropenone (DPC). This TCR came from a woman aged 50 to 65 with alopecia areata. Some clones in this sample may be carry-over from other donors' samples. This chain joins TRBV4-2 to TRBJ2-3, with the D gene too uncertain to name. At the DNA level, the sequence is TGTGCCAGCAGCCAAGAGAGGGATACGCAGTATTTT. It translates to CASSQERDTQYF.